This T cell receptor (beta chain) was obtained from a study of blood T cell repertoires in COVID-19. Overall study: PBMCs, B-cell-depleted T cells, or T cells provided the cDNA or gDNA that made up the material.

Recruitment covered some 25 US areas and drew participants whose ages spanned roughly 18 to 89 years. Original handling: Nucleated cell number was recorded as an estimate derived from reference gene primer amplification. Sequencing was performed with immunoSEQ multiplex PCR; in TCRdb, only in-frame clones are kept and a portion is missing. The DNA gave D and trimming, while V, J and clone size come from that table. The profile shows around 200,000 clones, 75% to 85% of them singletons. CDR3 length equals 15 residues. Germline V lookup: CDR1 SEHNR, CDR2 FQNEAQ (reference sequence). The V and J ends lost 2 bases and 0 bases respectively, with 8 bases between them.

The sequence derives from a man aged 40-55 years who had recovered from COVID-19. The chain couples TRBV7-9 to TRBJ1-3, with D hard to call. Sequencing was done on a sample of PBMCs or T cells enriched from blood (not recorded which). This CDR3 reads CASSLQSVSGNTIYF. The DNA for the CDR3 is TGTGCCAGCAGCTTACAGTCCGTCTCTGGAAACACCATATATTTT. Using reference TRBV7-9 and TRBJ1-3 for the parts outside the CDR3, the full variable domain is DTGVSQNPRHKITKRGQNVTFRCDPISEHNRLYWYRQTLGQGPEFLTYFQNEAQLEKSRLLSDRFSAERPKGSFSTLEIQRTEQGDSAMYLCASSLQSVSGNTIYFGEGSWLTVV.